Each of the 14 T cell receptor beta chains below was sequenced from the same sample in a study of preoperative IRX-2 immunotherapy in early breast cancer. Libraries were prepared by immunoSEQ multiplex PCR; TCRdb keeps only in-frame clonotypes and omits some of them. The table includes around 88,000 clones, approximately 90% detected once. Treatment indicated: preoperative locoregional IRX-2 cytokine immunotherapy. The source material was tumor tissue, sampled after IRX-2 immunotherapy. The receptors derive from a human donor with breast cancer.

The rearrangement links TRBV5-1 to TRBJ2-5; weak D call: TRBD2 (6 bases). Trimming pared 4 bases from V and 5 bases from J, leaving 15 bases between. Germline V CDR1 and CDR2: SGHRS, YFSETQ. CDR3 length: 14 amino acids. The DNA of the CDR3 is TGCGCCAGCAGCCTAGCCGGGAGTCCGGAGACCCAGTACTTC. Translation: CASSLAGSPETQYF.

The chain is built from TRBV18 and TRBJ2-1; D unresolved. This CDR3 contains 15 residues. The V and J ends lost 3 bases and 2 bases respectively, with 11 bases between them. CDR1 and CDR2 from the germline V gene are KGHSH and LQKENI. CDR3 bases: TGTGCCAGCTCACCTAGTATAACGGCCTACAATGAGCAGTTCTTC. This sequence encodes CASSPSITAYNEQFF.

The gene calls are TRBV19 and TRBJ1-1; D is perhaps TRBD1 (5 bases). This CDR3 contains 12 residues. V lost 5 bases to trimming and J lost 6 bases, with 10 bases between them. Germline V gene sequence: CDR1 LNHDA, CDR2 SQIVND (reference sequence). The CDR3 protein is CASSGGIPEAFF. The CDR3 DNA reads TGTGCCAGTAGTGGGGGTATCCCTGAAGCTTTCTTT.

In this sample, this clone turned up once. V gene TRBV18 combines with J gene TRBJ1-4; D is unresolved. Trimming pared 5 bases from V and 0 bases from J, leaving 7 bases between. Germline CDR1 and CDR2: KGHSH and LQKENI. This CDR3 comprises 14 residues. Written as DNA, the CDR3 is TGTGCCAGCTCATACGACTCAACTAATGAAAAACTGTTTTTT. Amino acid sequence: CASSYDSTNEKLFF.

CDR3 DNA: TGTGCCAGCAGCCCCTCCGGGACAGGGGGCTCACCCCTCCACTTT. Translation gives CASSPSGTGGSPLHF. The chain links TRBV7-4 to TRBJ1-6, with 12 bases fitting TRBD1. The junction had 6 bases not matched to a gene; V was cut back by 5 bases and J by 10 bases. Germline V gene data show CDR1 as SGHVT and CDR2 as SQSDAQ. There are 15 residues in the CDR3.

The chain couples TRBV28 to TRBJ2-7, with D possibly being TRBD2 (6 bases). CDR1 and CDR2 from the germline V gene are MDHEN and SYDVKM. V lost 5 bases, J lost 1 base, and 12 bases lay in between. The length of the CDR3 is 14 residues. CDR3 in DNA: TGTGCCAGCAGTACTACAGGAGGGTCCTACGAGCAGTACTTC. Its protein product is CASSTTGGSYEQYF.

This clone was found once. The rearrangement links TRBV22-1 to TRBJ2-7. TRBV22-1 is listed as a pseudogene. The CDR3 loop spans 13 amino acids. The DNA for the CDR3 is TGTGCCAGCACAGGGAACGGGGGCTACGAGCAGTACTTC. Translated: CASTGNGGYEQYF.

This clone was found a few times. The chain joins TRBV19 to TRBJ2-7; 7 bases align to TRBD1. V lost 3 bases and J lost 4; bases outside the gene matches: 6. The germline V gene has CDR1 LNHDA and CDR2 SQIVND (reference sequence). The CDR3 has 14 amino acids. CDR3 in DNA: TGTGCCAGTAGTATGGAAGGGGGCAAATACGAGCAGTACTTC. The encoded protein is CASSMEGGKYEQYF.

The CDR3 spells CASSLRGPGVAYGYTF. DNA of the CDR3: TGTGCCAGCAGCCTACGGGGGCCCGGGGTGGCCTATGGCTACACCTTC. This chain connects TRBV6-8 to TRBJ1-2; tentative D call: TRBD1 (6 bases). In germline, CDR1 is MNHGY, CDR2 SAAAGT. The CDR3 runs to 16 residues. Trimming shortened V by 6 bases and J by 4 bases, and 21 bases separated the two germline ends.

This chain connects TRBV28 to TRBJ1-1, with D unclear. The CDR3 has 14 amino acids. Germline loops: CDR1 MDHEN, CDR2 SYDVKM. With 3 bases removed from V and 1 base from J, the gap between germline ends came to 9 bases. Here the CDR3 reads CASSLRTANTEAFF. The DNA of the CDR3 is TGTGCCAGCAGTTTGAGGACGGCGAACACTGAAGCTTTCTTT.

J is TRBJ2-4 and V is TRBV12-2; the table assigns TRBD1, which was not confirmed against the DNA. TRBV12-2 counts as a pseudogene. This CDR3 is 17 amino acids long. The CDR3 region has the DNA TGTGCAAGTCGCTTAGCGACAATACAGGGCGCGGAAAACATTCAGTACTTC. This gives the protein CASRLATIQGAENIQYF.

The CDR3 DNA reads TGTGCCAGCAGCCAAGGGGCCAGGGGGCGTTTTAATGAGCAGTTCTTC. Amino acid sequence: CASSQGARGRFNEQFF. J is TRBJ2-1 and V is TRBV14; 8 nucleotides agree with TRBD1. V shed 1 base, J shed 7 bases, and the junction held 9 bases outside the gene matches. The CDR3 covers 16 residues. Germline-derived CDR1 and CDR2 are SGHDN and FVKESK.

The V call is TRBV6-8, the J call TRBJ2-5; no reliable D call. With 2 bases removed from V and 3 bases from J, the gap between germline ends came to 4 bases. The CDR3 extends over 12 amino acids. From germline, CDR1 is MNHGY and CDR2 SAAAGT. DNA for the CDR3: TGTGCCAGCAGTTACCAGGAAGAGACCCAGTACTTC. Encoded protein: CASSYQEETQYF.

The table lists this clone with a count of one. The chain recombines TRBV5-1 with TRBJ2-6, with 8 bases identical to TRBD1. This CDR3 is built from 14 residues. Looked up from germline, CDR1 is SGHRS and CDR2 is YFSETQ. The V and J ends lost 5 bases and 7 bases, in that order; junction bases with no gene match: 5. The CDR3: CASRLTGDANVLTF. As DNA, the CDR3 is TGCGCCAGCAGGTTGACAGGGGATGCCAACGTCCTGACTTTC.